These 10 T cell receptor beta chains share one sample of origin, sequenced in a study of shared clonotypes between healthy human individuals. The data were produced by immunoSEQ multiplex PCR, yet TCRdb's version contains in-frame clones alone and is incomplete. The profile shows about 530,000 clones, 90% to 97% of them singletons. The sequencing input was naive CD4+ T cells sorted from blood. Indicated subset: CD45RA+ positively selected. The origin of the receptors is a woman in her thirties in good health.

The chain is built from TRBV7-2 and TRBJ2-7; 12 bases agree with TRBD2. Per the germline V gene, CDR1 is SGHTA and CDR2 is FQGNSA. The V and J ends lost 5 bases and 5 bases, in that order; junction bases with no gene match: 7. The CDR3 totals 15 residues. Here the CDR3 reads CASSDQTSGRNEQYF. The CDR3 DNA sequence: TGTGCCAGCAGCGATCAGACTAGCGGGAGAAACGAGCAGTACTTC.

The rearrangement links TRBV19 to TRBJ2-2, with 7 positions matching TRBD1. The V gene's germline CDR1 is LNHDA and CDR2 SQIVND (reference sequence). Trimming took 5 bases from V and 6 from J; bases not matched to a gene: 9. CDR3 size: 15 residues. The CDR3 nucleotides are TGTGCCAGTAGTCGGAAGGGGGCTAGATCCGGGGAGCTGTTTTTT. Amino acid sequence: CASSRKGARSGELFF. The whole variable domain, filled in from reference TRBV19 and TRBJ2-2, reads DGGITQSPKYLFRKEGQNVTLSCEQNLNHDAMYWYRQDPGQGLRLIYYSQIVNDFQKGDIAEGYSVSREKKESFPLTVTSAQKNPTAFYLCASSRKGARSGELFFGEGSRLTVL.

The chain couples TRBV28 to TRBJ2-1; 7 bases match TRBD2. Germline V gene sequence: CDR1 MDHEN, CDR2 SYDVKM. V lost 2 bases and J lost 3; bases outside the gene matches: 4. The CDR3 is 15 amino acids. The CDR3 protein is CASSLGAGVYNEQFF. CDR3 in DNA: TGTGCCAGCAGTTTAGGGGCGGGAGTCTACAATGAGCAGTTCTTC.

V gene TRBV27 combines with J gene TRBJ2-3, with 10 bases that match TRBD2. This CDR3 has 15 amino acids. Germline loops: CDR1 MNHEY, CDR2 SMNVEV (reference sequence). With 2 bases clipped from V and 5 bases from J, the junction kept 4 bases outside the gene matches. The CDR3 reads CASSLTLAGEDTQYF. As DNA, the CDR3 is TGTGCCAGCAGTTTAACCCTAGCGGGAGAAGATACGCAGTATTTT.

This clone was seen more than once but under ten times. Within the sample, other DNA sequences also encode this same CDR3. This chain joins TRBV5-1 and TRBJ2-5, with TRBD1 identical over 9 bases. The CDR3 is 13 residues long. Germline V gene sequence: CDR1 SGHRS, CDR2 YFSETQ. The junction had 3 bases not matched to a gene; V was cut back by 4 bases and J by 5 bases. The CDR3 sequence: CASSRDRGETQYF. CDR3 in DNA: TGCGCCAGCAGCCGTGACAGGGGGGAGACCCAGTACTTC.

V usage is TRBV27 and J usage is TRBJ1-3; 7 nucleotides line up with TRBD1. V shed 5 bases, J shed 2 bases, and the junction held 9 bases outside the gene matches. CDR1 and CDR2 from the germline V gene are MNHEY and SMNVEV (reference sequence). This CDR3 spans 16 amino acids. The DNA for the CDR3 is TGTGCCAGCAGTACAAAAACAGGGGTAACTGGAAACACCATATATTTT. Its protein product is CASSTKTGVTGNTIYF.

This clone was detected only once. The rearrangement joins TRBV7-2 to TRBJ2-1; D call uncertain. The germline gives CDR1 SGHTA, CDR2 FQGNSA. The V gene lost 2 bases and the J gene lost 0 bases, with 8 bases spanning the gap. The CDR3 length is 15 residues. CDR3 nucleotide sequence: TGTGCCAGCAGCTTAAAGGTTAGCTCCTACAATGAGCAGTTCTTC. Protein product: CASSLKVSSYNEQFF.

The chain is built from TRBV6-5 and TRBJ2-3; 7 bases align to TRBD2. Germline CDR1 MNHEY, CDR2 SVGAGI. This CDR3 has 16 residues. The V gene end was trimmed by 0 bases and the J gene end by 5 bases; junction bases not matched to a gene: 8. DNA for the CDR3: TGTGCCAGCAGTTACTCGAAGCCTAGCGGCGGAGATACGCAGTATTTT. Translating gives CASSYSKPSGGDTQYF.

The chain links TRBV14 to TRBJ2-7; 10 nucleotides agree with TRBD2. V lost 3 bases and J lost 6; bases outside the gene matches: 5. Germline V lookup: CDR1 SGHDN, CDR2 FVKESK. This CDR3 is built from 14 residues. The CDR3 protein is CASSHPSGSVEQYF. For the CDR3, the DNA is TGTGCCAGCAGCCACCCTAGCGGGAGTGTCGAGCAGTACTTC.

The rearrangement links TRBV19 to TRBJ1-1; TRBD1 matches 7 bases. V was clipped by 3 bases and J by 5 bases; unmatched bases: 18. CDR1 is LNHDA, CDR2 SQIVND, per germline (reference sequence). This CDR3 spans 18 amino acids. CDR3 bases: TGTGCCAGTAGTATCAGTCTTAGACAGGGTGGGGAGGGGACTGAAGCTTTCTTT. Translating gives CASSISLRQGGEGTEAFF. Drawing the rest from reference TRBV19 and TRBJ1-1, the complete variable domain is DGGITQSPKYLFRKEGQNVTLSCEQNLNHDAMYWYRQDPGQGLRLIYYSQIVNDFQKGDIAEGYSVSREKKESFPLTVTSAQKNPTAFYLCASSISLRQGGEGTEAFFGQGTRLTVV.